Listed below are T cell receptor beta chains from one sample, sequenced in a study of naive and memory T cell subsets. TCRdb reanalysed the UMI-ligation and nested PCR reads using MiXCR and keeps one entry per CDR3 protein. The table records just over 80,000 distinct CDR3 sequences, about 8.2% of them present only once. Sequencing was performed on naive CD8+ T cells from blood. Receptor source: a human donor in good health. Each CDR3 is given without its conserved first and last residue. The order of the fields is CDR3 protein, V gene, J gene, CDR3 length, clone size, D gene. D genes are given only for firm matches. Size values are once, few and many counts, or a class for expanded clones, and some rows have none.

ASTEFATTDTQY	TRBV7-2	TRBJ2-3	12	many	NA
SVEGGGGYVNEQF	TRBV29-1	TRBJ2-1	13	NA	NA
ASNPQGAVIDEQY	TRBV11-2	TRBJ2-7	13	NA	TRBD1
ASSQEYLLEQF	TRBV3-1	TRBJ2-1	11	few	NA
ASSLGGSSDTQY	TRBV11-1	TRBJ2-3	12	few	TRBD2
AWSAGFVYEQY	TRBV30	TRBJ2-7	11	few	NA
ASSPDSRITLGTEAF	TRBV9	TRBJ1-1	15	many	NA
SVGTGYNEQF	TRBV29-1	TRBJ2-1	10	few	TRBD1
SVEVPAARDWSYNEQF	TRBV29-1	TRBJ2-1	16	many	NA
ASSNSLAGEYEQY	TRBV13	TRBJ2-7	13	few	TRBD2
ASSIDLQTPDEQF	TRBV19	TRBJ2-1	13	few	NA
ASSASRTAPSTDTQY	TRBV18	TRBJ2-3	15	few	NA
ASTGDREQY	TRBV6-5	TRBJ2-7	9	many	NA
ASSLMGAHNEQF	TRBV27	TRBJ2-1	12	NA	NA
ASIQTGLYYGYT	TRBV21-1	TRBJ1-2	12	many	NA
SVEEGRVSYEQY	TRBV29-1	TRBJ2-7	12	many	NA
ASSSPDRGMDEQY	TRBV7-9	TRBJ2-7	13	many	TRBD1
ASSIASGGSSYNEQF	TRBV7-3	TRBJ2-1	15	many	TRBD2
ASMDGSYEQY	TRBV10-1	TRBJ2-7	10	many	NA
ASSGRVNTDTQY	TRBV6-2/TRBV6-3	TRBJ2-3	12	many	NA
FSYDDEQF	TRBV7-3	TRBJ2-1	8	many	NA
ASKLGQNTEAF	TRBV27	TRBJ1-1	11	many	NA
ASSVHSDCNYGYT	TRBV9	TRBJ1-2	13	NA	NA
ASSGTGRVQPQH	TRBV6-1	TRBJ1-5	12	many	TRBD1
ASSSEPGTGELF	TRBV5-4	TRBJ2-2	12	many	NA
ASSDRTSGLGPNTGELF	TRBV9	TRBJ2-2	17	NA	TRBD2
ASSLEGQPNEKLF	TRBV7-6	TRBJ1-4	13	many	TRBD1
ASSPGQHNEQF	TRBV11-2	TRBJ2-1	11	few	TRBD1
SASSWRTKGNEQF	TRBV20-1	TRBJ2-1	13	few	NA
ASSLTGDGDTIY	TRBV28	TRBJ1-3	12	NA	TRBD1
ASSVGGGRGEQF	TRBV9	TRBJ2-1	12	many	TRBD2
SARAGTSYEQY	TRBV20-1	TRBJ2-7	11	many	NA
ASSESSHPISGNTIY	TRBV10-1	TRBJ1-3	15	NA	NA
ASRQVGVPGANVLT	TRBV3-1	TRBJ2-6	14	few	NA
ASGQGTAEA	TRBV12-5	TRBJ1-2	9	many	TRBD1
ASATGRRGEQF	TRBV2	TRBJ2-1	11	NA	NA
ASTQRGGRWETQY	TRBV27	TRBJ2-5	13	few	TRBD2
ASSLAGGRDEQF	TRBV12-3/TRBV12-4	TRBJ2-1	12	few	NA
ASSPEQGAYEQY	TRBV5-6	TRBJ2-7	12	NA	TRBD1
ASLVEGRRQF	TRBV5-6	TRBJ2-1	10	NA	NA
SVPSRRNYGYT	TRBV29-1	TRBJ1-2	11	many	NA
ASSPRETANNSPLH	TRBV7-6	TRBJ1-6	14	many	NA
ASSSQGHQPQH	TRBV27	TRBJ1-5	11	many	NA
ASSPRPYQETQY	TRBV7-9	TRBJ2-5	12	many	NA
ASSLPSSTDTQY	TRBV27	TRBJ2-3	12	NA	NA
ASSLEVRAANYEQY	TRBV5-1	TRBJ2-7	14	many	NA
ASSLGGTSDEQF	TRBV11-1	TRBJ2-1	12	many	TRBD2
ASSFSSYEQF	TRBV11-2	TRBJ2-1	10	NA	NA
ASSFVGDTQY	TRBV27	TRBJ2-3	10	NA	NA
ASSVDGRSSYNEQF	TRBV9	TRBJ2-1	14	few	NA
ASSRGQGNQPQH	TRBV27	TRBJ1-5	12	few	TRBD1
ASSPLGDNEQF	TRBV6-5	TRBJ2-1	11	many	NA
ASVGEPNQPQH	TRBV28	TRBJ1-5	11	NA	NA
ASSLRRELAGGPENIQY	TRBV7-3	TRBJ2-4	17	few	TRBD2
AVERGSSTEAF	TRBV28	TRBJ1-1	11	few	NA
ASSGGHTGELF	TRBV5-4	TRBJ2-2	11	many	NA
ASSSTALRGNEQF	TRBV7-9	TRBJ2-1	13	many	NA